This T cell receptor beta chain is from a study of blood T cells in healthy people across ages. Trimming left V 8 bases short and J 8 bases short, with 16 bases between. Germline lookup yields CDR1 MNHNS and CDR2 SASEGT. The CDR3 is 13 residues long. With a J-beta primer mix and a sample-barcoded 5' primer, a second PCR ran about 7 to 11 cycles. MiXCR, run by TCRdb on the 5' RACE reads, gives a single entry per CDR3 protein. This table has about 1.8 million distinct CDR3 sequences, around half appearing once. The sample comprised blood. The TCR originated in a woman aged 40 to 49 in good health. The chain uses TRBV6-1 and TRBJ2-1, with D possibly called TRBD1 or TRBD2 (7 bases each). The CDR3 DNA is TGTGCCAGCTCTAACAGGGGAGGGGATGAGCAGTTCTTC. Its translation: CASSNRGGDEQFF.